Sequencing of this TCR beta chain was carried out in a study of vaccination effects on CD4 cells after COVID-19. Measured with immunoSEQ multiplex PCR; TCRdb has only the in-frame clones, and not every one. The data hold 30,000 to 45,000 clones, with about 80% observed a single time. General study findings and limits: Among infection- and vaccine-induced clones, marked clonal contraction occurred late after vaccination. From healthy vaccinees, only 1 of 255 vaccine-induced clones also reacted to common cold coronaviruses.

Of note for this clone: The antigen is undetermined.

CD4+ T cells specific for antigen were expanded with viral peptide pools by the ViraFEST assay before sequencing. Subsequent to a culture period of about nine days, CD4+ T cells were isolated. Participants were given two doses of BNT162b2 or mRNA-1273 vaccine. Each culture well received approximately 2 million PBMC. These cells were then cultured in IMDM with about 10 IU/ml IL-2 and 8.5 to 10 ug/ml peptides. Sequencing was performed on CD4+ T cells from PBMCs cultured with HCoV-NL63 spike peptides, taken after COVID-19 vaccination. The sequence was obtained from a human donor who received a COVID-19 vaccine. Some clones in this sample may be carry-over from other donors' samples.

In nucleotides, the CDR3 is TGTGCCAGCTTCAGACAGGGGGCGCGGACTGAAGCTTTCTTT. It is translated as CASFRQGARTEAFF. J is TRBJ1-1 and V is TRBV7-9; 10 bases are shared with TRBD1. Germline CDR1 and CDR2: SEHNR and FQNEAQ (reference sequence). V lost 8 bases, J lost 5 bases, and 8 bases stayed unmatched. The CDR3 is 14 residues long.